Presented here are 5 T cell receptor beta chains from one specimen sequenced in a study of blood T cell repertoires in COVID-19. Some clones are missing from TCRdb's copy, which holds only in-frame ones; the method was immunoSEQ multiplex PCR. The table lists about 68,000 clones, about 91% of them singletons. The material sequenced was peripheral blood. The receptors here all came from a man aged 40-55 years with COVID-19, enrolled during active disease.

This chain joins TRBV3-1 (or the pseudogene TRBV3-2) and TRBJ1-4; D may be TRBD1 (6 bases). In germline, CDR1 is LGHDT, CDR2 YNNKEL (reference sequence). The CDR3 totals 15 residues. Between the trimmed V and J ends, which lost 4 bases and 2 bases, there was a span of 11 bases. CDR3 amino acids: CASSPTGTTNEKLFF. Written as DNA, the CDR3 is TGTGCCAGCAGCCCAACAGGGACGACTAATGAAAAACTGTTTTTT.

The chain is built from TRBV9 and TRBJ2-3, with 8 bases matching TRBD1. CDR3 size: 15 residues. Germline V gene data show CDR1 as SGDLS and CDR2 as YYNGEE. V shed 3 bases and J 5 bases; nucleotides not matched to a gene: 8. In DNA, the CDR3 is TGTGCCAGCAGCGAGGGACAGGTGGCAATAGATACGCAGTATTTT. It translates to CASSEGQVAIDTQYF.

This clone was recorded only once. This rearrangement joins TRBV7-9 to TRBJ1-6; D is unresolved. Germline V gives CDR1 SEHNR, CDR2 FQNEAQ (reference sequence). Trimming left V 5 bases short and J 10 bases short, with 18 bases between. This CDR3 is built from 15 residues. As DNA, the CDR3 is TGTGCCAGCAGCGGCAGTGAGGCCTCTAGGTCACCCCTCCACTTT. This codes for CASSGSEASRSPLHF.

V and J are TRBV30 and TRBJ2-5; the D gene is possibly TRBD1 (5 bases). CDR3 size: 12 residues. In germline, CDR1 is GTSNPN, CDR2 SVGIG (reference sequence). The ends were cut back, 5 bases at V and 0 bases at J, with 7 bases in the middle. The CDR3 region has the DNA TGTGCCTGGGACAGTAACCAAGAGACCCAGTACTTC. It yields the protein CAWDSNQETQYF.

Only a few counts were recorded for this clone. The chain uses TRBV18 and TRBJ1-3, with 8 positions matching TRBD1. Germline values: CDR1 KGHSH, CDR2 LQKENI. The CDR3 is 15 residues long. V shed 0 bases, J shed 4 bases, and the junction held 2 bases outside the gene matches. In DNA, the CDR3 is TGTGCCAGCTCACCACCGACAGGGGTCGGAAACACCATATATTTT. Translation: CASSPPTGVGNTIYF.